The sequence of this TCR beta chain was determined in a study of pediatric ulcerative colitis. In the study overall: Seven or eight patients showed pancolitis and two showed left-sided colitis. Study outcomes and limitations: In rectum, acute severe colitis had expanded clones and less diversity.

Clones were sequenced by immunoSEQ multiplex PCR, and TCRdb holds only the in-frame ones, with some missing. The table has 40,000 to 60,000 clones, 78% seen once. Rectal tissue came from one to two pinch biopsies taken at colonoscopy. In this sample, this clone turned up a few times. Its specificity is unknown. This clonotype originated in a girl aged 5 to 17 with moderate ulcerative colitis. Sequenced input: gut tissue.

The CDR3 sequence: CAISDGSPSNQPQHF. The CDR3 DNA reads as TGTGCCATCAGTGACGGATCGCCCAGCAATCAGCCCCAGCATTTT. The chain couples TRBV10-3 to TRBJ1-5; no definite D call. Trimming stripped 3 bases from V and 1 base from J, with 10 bases between. CDR3 length: 15 residues. Germline V gives CDR1 ENHRY, CDR2 SYGVKD.